This TCR beta chain was profiled in a study of shared clonotypes between healthy human individuals. For this clone: The antigen is unknown.

V lost 4 bases, J lost 5 bases, and 16 bases stayed unmatched. The CDR3 is 17 amino acids. The germline V gene has CDR1 SGHVS and CDR2 FQNEAQ. Findings and limits, study-wide: Measured sharing among donors was expected to vary with sequencing depth.

CD45RO-negative, CCR7-selected cells formed the naive CD8 fraction, which excluded terminally differentiated effector memory CD45RA+ cells. For sorted subsets, about 200 ng DNA per replicate equaled 30,000 or so T cell genomes. Assay used: immunoSEQ multiplex PCR; TCRdb lists only in-frame clones, some missing. Among a few million clones listed, roughly 95% were seen once. The TCR originated in a man between 18 and 29 years old in good health. Some clones in this sample may be carry-over from other donors' samples. Sequencing used naive CD8+ T cells from PBMCs. The rearrangement joins TRBV7-8 to TRBJ2-7, with 8 bases identical to TRBD2. The CDR3 reads CASSYPLSGKAGNEQYF. Written as DNA, the CDR3 is TGTGCCAGCAGCTACCCACTTAGCGGGAAGGCGGGGAACGAGCAGTACTTC.